The clone carrying this TCR beta chain has a count of ten or more. CDR3 size: 14 residues. Germline V gives CDR1 SNHLY, CDR2 FYNNEI. Trimming shortened V by 7 bases and J by 1 base, and 13 bases separated the two germline ends. The data originate from a study of blood T cell repertoires in COVID-19. Overall study context: The United States, Italy and Spain provided the acute and convalescent COVID-19 samples. From T cells, B-cell-depleted T cells, or PBMCs came the material, which was cDNA or gDNA.

Original analysis: The assay estimated nucleated cells by amplifying reference gene primers. The assay was immunoSEQ multiplex PCR, and TCRdb's table has in-frame clones only and misses some. That table is the source of V, J and clone size, and D and trimming were worked out from the DNA. The table shows roughly 130,000 clones, with 80% occurring only once. The clonotype was recovered from a man aged 65 to 79 with acute or convalescent COVID-19. Source material: peripheral blood. This chain links TRBV2 with TRBJ1-1, with no clear D. CDR3 amino acids: CASTPLDRNTEAFF. For the CDR3, the DNA is TGTGCCAGCACACCTCTAGACCGGAACACTGAAGCTTTCTTT.